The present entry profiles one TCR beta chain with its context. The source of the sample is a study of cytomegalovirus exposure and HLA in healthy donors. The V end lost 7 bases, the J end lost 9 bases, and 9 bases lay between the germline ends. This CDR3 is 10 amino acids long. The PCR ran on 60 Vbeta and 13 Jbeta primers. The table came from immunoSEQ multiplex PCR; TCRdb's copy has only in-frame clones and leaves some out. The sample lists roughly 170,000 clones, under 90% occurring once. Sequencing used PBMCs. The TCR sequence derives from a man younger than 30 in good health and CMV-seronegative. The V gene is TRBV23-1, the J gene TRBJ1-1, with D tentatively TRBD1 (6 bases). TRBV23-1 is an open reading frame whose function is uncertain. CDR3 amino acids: CASNGTKAFF. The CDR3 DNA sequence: TGCGCCAGCAACGGGACAAAAGCTTTCTTT.